This TCR beta chain was documented in a study of blood T cell repertoires in COVID-19. Profiled with immunoSEQ multiplex PCR; TCRdb holds only in-frame clones, not every one. The sample has approximately 130,000 clones, about 86% seen once. J gave up 2 bases and V 7 bases, and 8 bases lay outside the gene matches. The CDR3 totals 15 residues. Per germline, CDR1 MNHNY and CDR2 SVGAGI (reference sequence). The sequence derives from a woman aged 55-70 years with active or convalescent COVID-19. This chain links TRBV6-6 with TRBJ1-1; TRBD1 matches at 9 bases. The specimen was peripheral blood. CDR3 coding DNA: TGTGCCAGCATACCGGGACAGGGAGGAAACACTGAAGCTTTCTTT. Protein product: CASIPGQGGNTEAFF.